Shown below are 15 T cell receptor beta chains from a single sample sequenced in a study of Ad26.COV2.S vaccination and SARS-CoV-2 variants. Only in-frame clones appear in the TCRdb table, and some are missing; sequencing was by immunoSEQ multiplex PCR. The profile covers more than 300,000 clones, with 85% appearing a single time and 2.1% taken by the ten largest. Treatment here: roughly 19 received Ad26.COV2.S at low or high dose, single or two shots; 5 received placebo; per-sample allocation not given. Collection of samples fell on day 63 after the first vaccine or placebo injection. Sequencing was performed on peripheral blood, taken in a trial of Ad26.COV2.S vaccine versus placebo. These receptors came from a person aged 18-60 years who received the Ad26.COV2.S COVID-19 vaccine or a placebo.

This clone was found once. This chain joins TRBV3-1 (or the pseudogene TRBV3-2) and TRBJ2-5, with 9 bases lining up with TRBD2. Germline V gene data show CDR1 as LGHDT and CDR2 as YNNKEL (reference sequence). The CDR3 contains 15 residues. Trimming removed 8 bases from V and 1 base from J; junction bases left unmatched: 8. In DNA form, the CDR3 reads TGTGCCAGCCGCTATTTAGCGGGGGCCCAAGAGACCCAGTACTTC. This gives the protein CASRYLAGAQETQYF.

This chain links TRBV28 with TRBJ1-5, with TRBD1 matching 9 bases. The CDR3 extends over 13 amino acids. Germline assignment: CDR1 MDHEN and CDR2 SYDVKM. V was pared by 8 bases and J by 7 bases, with 6 bases of the junction left unmatched. This CDR3 is CASDRQGGQPQHF. CDR3 in DNA: TGTGCCAGCGACAGACAGGGGGGGCAGCCCCAGCATTTT.

V usage is TRBV28 and J usage is TRBJ1-4; 7 bases are a match to TRBD1. Germline V gene sequence: CDR1 MDHEN, CDR2 SYDVKM. V shed 6 bases and J 7 bases; nucleotides not matched to a gene: 8. This CDR3 has 14 residues. CDR3 loop: CASRPQGMSEKLFF. CDR3 coding DNA: TGTGCCAGCAGACCACAGGGGATGAGTGAAAAACTGTTTTTT.

CDR3 sequence: CSVEGAGALTDTQYF. CDR3 nucleotides: TGCAGCGTTGAAGGGGCAGGGGCACTCACAGATACGCAGTATTTT. The chain uses TRBV29-1 and TRBJ2-3; weak D call: TRBD1 (6 bases). The germline V gene encodes CDR1 SQVTM and CDR2 ANQGSEA. CDR3 size: 15 residues. The V and J ends lost 1 base and 2 bases respectively, with 13 bases between them.

This clone has a single count. The chain recombines TRBV5-5 with TRBJ1-5, with a tentative D call TRBD1 (5 bases). The germline V and J ends were trimmed by 1 base and 0 bases, with 11 bases remaining between them. CDR1 and CDR2 (germline): SGHKS, YYEKEE (reference sequence). The CDR3 has 16 residues. The CDR3 loop reads CASSLWGGNSNQPQHF. CDR3 coding DNA: TGTGCCAGCAGCTTGTGGGGGGGAAATAGCAATCAGCCCCAGCATTTT.

CDR3 DNA: TGTGCCAGCAGCTTATGGTCTGCGAACACCGGGGAGCTGTTTTTT. It yields the protein CASSLWSANTGELFF. V usage is TRBV11-2 and J usage is TRBJ2-2; D call uncertain. The CDR3 consists of 15 residues. The V gene lost 2 bases and the J gene lost 0 bases, with 7 bases spanning the gap. Looked up from germline, CDR1 is SGHAT and CDR2 is FQNNGV. The whole variable domain, filled in from reference TRBV11-2 and TRBJ2-2, reads EAGVAQSPRYKIIEKRQSVAFWCNPISGHATLYWYQQILGQGPKLLIQFQNNGVVDDSQLPKDRFSAERLKGVDSTLKIQPAKLEDSAVYLCASSLWSANTGELFFGEGSRLTVL.

Worth noting for this clone: A read error is possible here, since a much larger clone lies one base away. V gene TRBV11-3 combines with J gene TRBJ1-1; 8 bases line up with TRBD1. After removal of 5 bases from V and 2 bases from J, the junction contained 1 base not matched to a gene. Germline V gene sequence: CDR1 SGHNT, CDR2 YENEEA. This CDR3 region has 13 residues. For the CDR3, the DNA is TGTGCCAGCAGCGGACAGGGTAACACTGAAGCTTTCTTT. Amino acid sequence: CASSGQGNTEAFF.

This clone was seen just once. The chain employs TRBV28 and TRBJ2-1; a possible D gene is TRBD2 (6 bases). CDR3 length: 13 residues. Trimming left V 8 bases short and J 5 bases short, with 13 bases between. The V gene's germline CDR1 is MDHEN and CDR2 SYDVKM. CDR3 nucleotides: TGTGCCAGCCACCGCGGGGTGGACAATGAGCAGTTCTTC. Residues: CASHRGVDNEQFF.

V is TRBV29-1 and J is TRBJ2-7; TRBD1 might be the D (6 bases). Germline assignment: CDR1 SQVTM and CDR2 ANQGSEA. The CDR3 length is 12 residues. Trimming took 6 bases from V and 8 from J, leaving 17 bases between them. The CDR3 DNA reads as TGCAGCGTGGACAGCTGGGATGGCAAGCAGTACTTC. Translating it yields CSVDSWDGKQYF.

The chain has TRBV28 and TRBJ1-2; 8 bases map to TRBD1. In germline, CDR1 is MDHEN, CDR2 SYDVKM. The V and J ends lost 2 bases and 6 bases, in that order; junction bases with no gene match: 2. The CDR3 extends over 13 amino acids. The CDR3 DNA is TGTGCCAGCAGTTTACCAGGGGGCAATGGCTACACCTTC. This encodes CASSLPGGNGYTF.

This chain links TRBV28 with TRBJ1-4; D gene unclear. The CDR3 has 17 amino acids. The V end lost 1 base, the J end lost 0 bases, and 12 bases lay between the germline ends. Germline assignment: CDR1 MDHEN and CDR2 SYDVKM. The CDR3 DNA sequence: TGTGCCAGCAGTTTATTAGTTTACGGTGCAACTAATGAAAAACTGTTTTTT. It yields the protein CASSLLVYGATNEKLFF.

This rearrangement joins TRBV27 to TRBJ2-2; D ambiguous. Germline-derived CDR1 and CDR2 are MNHEY and SMNVEV (reference sequence). This CDR3 contains 14 residues. V lost 4 bases and J 3 bases, leaving 9 bases between the germline ends. CDR3 DNA sequence: TGTGCCAGCAGTTCGAGAAGGGACACCGGGGAGCTGTTTTTT. It yields the protein CASSSRRDTGELFF.

The chain joins TRBV5-4 to TRBJ1-3; 8 nucleotides match TRBD1. CDR1 SGHNT and CDR2 YYREEE come from the germline V gene (reference sequence). The CDR3 is 16 residues long. V dropped 2 bases and J dropped 3; count of bases not matched to a gene: 7. CDR3 nucleotide sequence: TGTGCCAGCAGCTTAGGCCAGGGGGCAGGTGGAAACACCATATATTTT. Translating gives CASSLGQGAGGNTIYF.

The V call is TRBV7-2, the J call TRBJ2-3, with 13 bases fitting TRBD2. From germline, CDR1 is SGHTA and CDR2 FQGNSA. This CDR3 contains 16 residues. Unmatched junction bases numbered 2, after V lost 4 bases and J lost 1 base. The CDR3: CASSSGTSGGTDTQYF. The CDR3 DNA reads TGTGCCAGCAGCTCAGGGACTAGCGGGGGCACAGATACGCAGTATTTT.

This chain connects TRBV30 to TRBJ2-3; D uncertain. V was pared by 0 bases and J by 4 bases, with 2 bases between. CDR1 is GTSNPN and CDR2 is SVGIG in the germline V gene (reference sequence). This CDR3 spans 11 amino acids. CDR3 amino acids: CAWSVSDTQYF. The CDR3 nucleotides read TGTGCCTGGAGTGTCTCAGATACGCAGTATTTT. The whole variable domain, remainder taken from reference TRBV30 and TRBJ2-3, is SQTIHQWPATLVQPVGSPLSLECTVEGTSNPNLYWYRQAAGRGLQLLFYSVGIGQISSEVPQNLSASRPQDRQFILSSKKLLLSDSGFYLCAWSVSDTQYFGPGTRLTVL.